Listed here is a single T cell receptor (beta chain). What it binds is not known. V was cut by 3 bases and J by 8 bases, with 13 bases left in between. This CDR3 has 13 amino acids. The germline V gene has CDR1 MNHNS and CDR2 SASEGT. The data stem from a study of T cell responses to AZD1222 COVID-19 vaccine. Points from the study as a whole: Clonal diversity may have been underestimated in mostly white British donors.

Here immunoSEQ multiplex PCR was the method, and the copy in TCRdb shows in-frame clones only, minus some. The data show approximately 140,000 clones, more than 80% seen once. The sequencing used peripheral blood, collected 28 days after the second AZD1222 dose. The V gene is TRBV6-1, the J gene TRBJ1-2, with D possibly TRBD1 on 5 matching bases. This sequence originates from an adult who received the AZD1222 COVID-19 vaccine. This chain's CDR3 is CASSENSRGGYTF. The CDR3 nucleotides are TGTGCCAGCAGTGAGAACAGTCGGGGCGGCTACACCTTC.